This T cell receptor beta chain is from a study of T cells in Graves' hyperthyroidism and ophthalmopathy. This clonotype has at least ten counts. Exclusions: uncontrolled infection, other autoimmune disease, pregnancy, lactation. RNA transcripts provided the source from which TCR beta CDR3 regions were amplified. Primed by the HTBI set, a first-round RT-PCR was run on the TCR CDR3. MiXCR, applied by TCRdb to the multiplex PCR reads, yields one record per CDR3 protein. The sample yields about half a million distinct CDR3 sequences, around 22% seen once. Sequenced input: blood. This sequence originates from a woman aged 30 to 39 with Graves' ophthalmopathy.

CDR3 residues: CSVTGQGNYEQYF. CDR3 in DNA: TGCAGCGTCACGGGACAGGGGAACTACGAGCAGTACTTC. The rearrangement links TRBV29-1 to TRBJ2-7; 10 bases are a match to TRBD1. CDR3 size: 13 residues. CDR1 and CDR2 from the germline V gene are SQVTM and ANQGSEA. J lost 3 bases, V lost 6 bases, and 5 bases had no gene match.